The clone carrying this T cell receptor (beta chain) appeared a single time. The antigen is not known. The data were obtained in a study of cytomegalovirus exposure and HLA in healthy donors. Regarding the study as a whole: A list of 164 TCR beta chains associated with cytomegalovirus was given.

Primers: 60 Vbeta forward and 13 Jbeta reverse. The table came from immunoSEQ multiplex PCR; TCRdb's copy has only in-frame clones and leaves some out. The sample carries 220,000 or so clones, approximately 68% recorded once. The germline V gene encodes CDR1 PRHDT and CDR2 FYEKMQ (reference sequence). V shed 1 base and J 3 bases; nucleotides not matched to a gene: 5. This CDR3 contains 17 residues. Specimen: PBMCs. The receptor was isolated from a woman in her twenties or thirties in good health and CMV-seronegative. This chain connects TRBV13 to TRBJ2-3, with 12 bases that match TRBD2. For the CDR3, the DNA is TGTGCCAGCAGCTTAGCTCCTAGCGGGGGGGTAACAGATACGCAGTATTTT. It specifies CASSLAPSGGVTDTQYF. The full variable domain, rest sourced from reference TRBV13 and TRBJ2-3, is AAGVIQSPRHLIKEKRETATLKCYPIPRHDTVYWYQQGPGQDPQFLISFYEKMQSDKGSIPDRFSAQQFSDYHSELNMSSLELGDSALYFCASSLAPSGGVTDTQYFGPGTRLTVL.